This is a list of T cell receptor beta chains from one sample in a study of cytomegalovirus exposure and HLA in healthy donors. Clones were read by immunoSEQ multiplex PCR, and TCRdb kept only the in-frame ones, dropping some. The repertoire consists of 150,000 to 200,000 clones, with around 79% occurring once and the leading ten covering 1.6%. Specimen: PBMCs. The receptors come from a woman aged 45-65 years in good health and CMV-seronegative. Both conserved end residues are part of each CDR3. D genes are given only for firm matches. Rows give clone size only sometimes, using once, few, many, or a class for an expanded clone.

j_call v_call clone_size d_call cdr3_aa cdr3_nt
TRBJ1-3 TRBV13 . . CASSFRPGAGNTIYF TGTGCCAGCAGCTTTAGGCCGGGGGCTGGAAACACCATATATTTT
TRBJ2-7 TRBV10-3 few TRBD1 CAISKDRGSYEQYF TGTGCCATCAGTAAAGACAGGGGATCCTACGAGCAGTACTTC
TRBJ2-3 TRBV2 . . CASTRVRTDTQYF TGTGCCAGCACTCGGGTGCGCACAGATACGCAGTATTTT
TRBJ1-1 TRBV6-1 few . CASSEVRGTEAFF TGTGCCAGCAGTGAAGTTAGGGGCACTGAAGCTTTCTTT
TRBJ2-3 TRBV19 . TRBD1 CASKGPGGPDTQYF TGTGCCAGTAAAGGACCAGGGGGACCAGATACGCAGTATTTT
TRBJ1-1 TRBV14 . . CASSQYKNTEAFF TGTGCCAGCAGCCAATACAAGAACACTGAAGCTTTCTTT
TRBJ2-2 TRBV14 . . CAAGGSNTGELFF TGTGCCGCTGGGGGGTCGAACACCGGGGAGCTGTTTTTT
TRBJ1-5 TRBV6-5 . . CASSYGGPNNQPQHF TGTGCCAGCAGTTACGGGGGCCCGAATAATCAGCCCCAGCATTTT
TRBJ2-3 TRBV6-5 . TRBD2 CASSASGGGTDTQYF TGTGCCAGCAGTGCTAGCGGGGGAGGCACAGATACGCAGTATTTT
TRBJ1-1 TRBV5-1 . . CASSSPGGMNTEAFF TGCGCCAGCAGCTCCCCGGGGGGGATGAACACTGAAGCTTTCTTT
TRBJ2-5 TRBV19 . . CASSAPGPWEVMETQYF TGTGCCAGTAGTGCACCGGGACCTTGGGAGGTTATGGAGACCCAGTACTTC
TRBJ1-5 TRBV28 . TRBD1 CASSLPTGASQPQHF TGTGCCAGCAGCCTTCCGACAGGGGCGAGTCAGCCCCAGCATTTT
TRBJ1-4 TRBV10-3 few . CAIRSTVLQGEKLFF TGTGCCATCAGATCGACGGTCCTTCAGGGGGAAAAACTGTTTTTT
TRBJ2-7 TRBV2 once TRBD1 CASWTGELSEQYF TGTGCCAGCTGGACAGGGGAGCTAAGCGAGCAGTACTTC
TRBJ1-1 TRBV27 few . CASSLLAWTEAFF TGTGCCAGCAGTCTATTAGCATGGACTGAAGCTTTCTTT
TRBJ2-7 TRBV6-1 . TRBD1 CASSEPRDRFSYEQYF TGTGCCAGCAGTGAACCCCGGGACAGATTCTCCTACGAGCAGTACTTC
TRBJ1-4 TRBV5-1 . . CASSLGTSGKANEKLFF TGCGCCAGCAGCTTGGGGACGTCAGGGAAAGCTAATGAAAAACTGTTTTTT
TRBJ2-5 TRBV14 . . CASSRTSWGKDF TGTGCCAGCAGCCGGACTTCGTGGGGAAAGGACTTC
TRBJ2-1 TRBV7-3 once . CASNHGGSNEQFF TGTGCCAGCAACCATGGGGGGTCCAATGAGCAGTTCTTC
TRBJ1-2 TRBV5-5 few TRBD1 CASSQTGTDYGYTF TGTGCCAGCAGCCAGACAGGGACGGATTATGGCTACACCTTC
TRBJ2-7 TRBV5-6 few TRBD1 CASSYPTGAHEQYF TGTGCCAGCAGCTACCCGACAGGGGCCCACGAGCAGTACTTC
TRBJ2-1 TRBV19 . . CASSIVFRKPYNEQFF TGTGCCAGTAGTATAGTTTTTCGTAAGCCCTACAATGAGCAGTTCTTC
TRBJ2-7 TRBV15 . . CATSRDDGLLTYEQYF TGTGCCACCAGCAGAGATGACGGGTTACTAACCTACGAGCAGTACTTC
TRBJ2-7 TRBV28 . TRBD1 CASSSGQPPYEQYF TGTGCCAGCAGTTCGGGACAGCCTCCCTACGAGCAGTACTTC
TRBJ2-2 TRBV7-8 . TRBD1 CASSLADRGHDTGELFF TGTGCCAGCAGCTTAGCCGACAGGGGGCATGACACCGGGGAGCTGTTTTTT
TRBJ2-3 TRBV5-1 . . CASSYRVSADTQYF TGCGCCAGCAGCTACAGGGTTTCAGCAGATACGCAGTATTTT
TRBJ2-3 TRBV14 . TRBD1 CASSRTDRGTDTQYF TGTGCCAGCAGCCGCACGGACAGGGGGACAGATACGCAGTATTTT
TRBJ1-5 TRBV2 . . CASRGDRTSNQPQHF TGTGCCAGCAGAGGCGACAGAACTAGCAATCAGCCCCAGCATTTT
TRBJ2-7 TRBV4-3 . . CASSLGLSSYEQYF TGCGCCAGCAGCCTAGGACTGTCCTCCTACGAGCAGTACTTC
TRBJ1-1 TRBV7-9 . . CASSLSGGGVRTEAFF TGTGCCAGCAGTTTATCCGGAGGGGGGGTAAGAACTGAAGCTTTCTTT
TRBJ1-1 TRBV27 . TRBD1 CASRGSGTAKNTEAFF TGTGCCAGCAGAGGATCCGGGACAGCTAAGAACACTGAAGCTTTCTTT
TRBJ1-4 TRBV5-4 few . CASSHGGATNEKLFF TGTGCCAGCAGCCACGGGGGGGCGACTAATGAAAAACTGTTTTTT
TRBJ1-1 TRBV5-6 once . CASSLVAGRGTEAFF TGTGCCAGCAGCTTGGTCGCAGGGCGAGGCACTGAAGCTTTCTTT
TRBJ1-2 TRBV25-1 once TRBD1 CASGPQGGAPYGYTF TGTGCCAGCGGACCCCAGGGGGGCGCTCCTTATGGCTACACCTTC
TRBJ1-5 TRBV19 few . CASSIKQVGQPQHF TGTGCCAGTAGTATAAAACAGGTCGGTCAGCCCCAGCATTTT
TRBJ2-5 TRBV15 . . CATSLSSGQTQYF TGTGCCACCAGCCTCTCCTCAGGGCAGACCCAGTACTTC
TRBJ2-3 TRBV4-2 . . CASSQEDSTDTQYF TGTGCCAGCAGCCAGGAGGACAGCACAGATACGCAGTATTTT
TRBJ2-7 TRBV5-6 once . CASSLTLSYEQYF TGTGCCAGCAGCCTGACATTATCCTACGAGCAGTACTTC
TRBJ2-3 TRBV9 . . CASSVGPPGDTQYF TGTGCCAGCAGCGTAGGGCCCCCAGGGGATACGCAGTATTTT
TRBJ1-1 TRBV29-1 few . CSGATGDRAEAFF TGCAGCGGAGCGACCGGCGATCGCGCTGAAGCTTTCTTT
TRBJ2-1 TRBV5-6 few TRBD2 CASSSAGRDEQFF TGTGCCAGCAGCTCAGCAGGGAGGGATGAGCAGTTCTTC
TRBJ2-2 TRBV6-6 . . CASRRDTGELFF TGTGCCAGCAGGAGGGACACCGGGGAGCTGTTTTTT
TRBJ2-5 TRBV7-8 . TRBD1 CASSLDRGVFQETQYF TGTGCCAGCAGCTTAGACAGGGGGGTCTTCCAAGAGACCCAGTACTTC
TRBJ2-3 TRBV7-3 . TRBD1 CASRGQGARGDTQYF TGTGCCAGCAGAGGACAGGGGGCGCGAGGAGATACGCAGTATTTT
TRBJ1-3 TRBV6-1 few . CASRIGDTAYF TGTGCCAGCAGAATAGGGGACACCGCTTATTTT
TRBJ1-2 TRBV7-2 once TRBD1 CASSSDRVESYTF TGTGCCAGCAGCTCTGACAGGGTGGAAAGCTACACCTTC
TRBJ1-6 TRBV7-3 . TRBD1 CASSLTGDSPLHF TGTGCCAGCAGCTTGACAGGGGACTCACCCCTCCACTTT
TRBJ1-1 TRBV6-1 . . CASSVQGNTEAFF TGTGCCAGCAGTGTTCAGGGGAACACTGAAGCTTTCTTT
TRBJ2-7 TRBV19 once TRBD1 CASSIGTGSYEQYF TGTGCCAGTAGTATCGGGACAGGGTCCTACGAGCAGTACTTC
TRBJ2-5 TRBV7-9 . TRBD1 CASSLEGASQETQYF TGTGCCAGCAGCTTAGAGGGGGCCTCGCAAGAGACCCAGTACTTC
TRBJ1-5 TRBV18 . TRBD1 CASSPFPGQGGNQPQHF TGTGCCAGCTCACCATTTCCGGGACAGGGAGGCAATCAGCCCCAGCATTTT
TRBJ1-3 TRBV4-2 . TRBD1 CASSQGTGIRLGNTIYF TGTGCCAGCAGCCAAGGGACAGGGATTCGGCTTGGAAACACCATATATTTT
TRBJ1-3 TRBV6-1 . . CASALRTVNGNTIYF TGTGCCAGCGCACTCCGGACAGTTAATGGAAACACCATATATTTT
TRBJ2-3 TRBV7-9 . . CASSLGQPTDTQYF TGTGCCAGCAGCCTCGGACAGCCGACAGATACGCAGTATTTT
TRBJ1-5 TRBV19 . . CASSTFSNQPQHF TGTGCCAGTAGTACGTTTTCCAATCAGCCCCAGCATTTT
TRBJ2-1 TRBV18 once . CASDRDSDNEQFF TGTGCCAGCGACCGGGACTCCGATAATGAGCAGTTCTTC
TRBJ2-7 TRBV28 . . CASSTRGATWEQYF TGTGCCAGCAGTACACGTGGGGCTACCTGGGAGCAGTACTTC
TRBJ2-7 TRBV28 . . CASSGFYEQYF TGTGCCAGCAGCGGGTTCTACGAGCAGTACTTC
TRBJ2-3 TRBV6-4 . TRBD2 CASSVGPPSGGFTDTQYF TGTGCCAGCAGTGTTGGGCCTCCTAGCGGGGGTTTCACAGATACGCAGTATTTT